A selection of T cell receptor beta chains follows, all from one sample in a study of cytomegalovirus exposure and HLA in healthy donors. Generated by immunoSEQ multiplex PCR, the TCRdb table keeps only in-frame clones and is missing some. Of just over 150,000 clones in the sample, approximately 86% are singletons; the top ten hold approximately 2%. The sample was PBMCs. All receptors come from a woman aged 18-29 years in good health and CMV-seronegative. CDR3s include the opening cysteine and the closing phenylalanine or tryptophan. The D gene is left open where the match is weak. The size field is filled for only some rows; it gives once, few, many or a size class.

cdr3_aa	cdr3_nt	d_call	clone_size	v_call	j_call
CASSLYGYTF	TGTGCCAGCAGCCTATATGGCTACACCTTC	.	.	TRBV7-2	TRBJ1-2
CASEGVSRETQYF	TGTGCCAGCGAGGGGGTCTCGCGGGAGACCCAGTACTTC	.	.	TRBV28	TRBJ2-5
CASSETRTGRYEQYF	TGTGCCAGCAGTGAAACCCGGACAGGCCGCTACGAGCAGTACTTC	TRBD1	.	TRBV6-1	TRBJ2-7
CASSTEPGFAYRYTF	TGCGCCAGCAGCACGGAACCGGGTTTCGCATATCGCTACACCTTC	.	.	TRBV5-1	TRBJ1-2
CASSITPLSTDTQYF	TGTGCCAGTAGTATAACCCCACTTAGCACAGATACGCAGTATTTT	.	.	TRBV19	TRBJ2-3
CASSVTGANYGYTF	TGCGCCAGCAGCGTAACAGGGGCAAACTATGGCTACACCTTC	TRBD1	.	TRBV5-1	TRBJ1-2
CARRLPYNEQFF	TGTGCCAGACGACTTCCATACAATGAGCAGTTCTTC	.	.	TRBV9	TRBJ2-1
CASSWTGENTEAFF	TGTGCCAGCAGTTGGACAGGGGAGAACACTGAAGCTTTCTTT	TRBD1	.	TRBV2	TRBJ1-1
CASSLDTENIQYF	TGCGCCAGCAGCTTGGATACCGAGAACATTCAGTACTTC	.	.	TRBV5-1	TRBJ2-4
CASTQGLRQYF	TGTGCCAGCACCCAGGGGTTACGGCAGTACTTC	.	.	TRBV6-4	TRBJ2-7
CAWSPSGANVLTF	TGTGCCTGGAGTCCTTCTGGGGCCAACGTCCTGACTTTC	.	.	TRBV30	TRBJ2-6
CAISDRVLSEAFF	TGTGCCATCAGCGACAGGGTGCTATCGGAAGCTTTCTTT	TRBD1	.	TRBV10-3	TRBJ1-1
CASSRQGGEKLFF	TGTGCCAGCAGTAGGCAGGGAGGTGAAAAACTGTTTTTT	.	few	TRBV6-1	TRBJ1-4
CASSYKLDTCNEKLFF	TGTGCCAGCAGTTACAAGTTGGACACGTGTAATGAAAAACTGTTTTTT	.	few	TRBV6-8	TRBJ1-4
CASSLGQGETKLFF	TGCGCCAGCAGCTTGGGGCAGGGTGAGACAAAACTGTTTTTT	.	.	TRBV5-1	TRBJ1-4
CASSLGEGGSYEQYF	TGCGCCAGCAGCTTGGGGGAGGGTGGTAGCTACGAGCAGTACTTC	TRBD2	.	TRBV5-1	TRBJ2-7
CASTHREETQYF	TGTGCCAGTACTCATCGGGAAGAGACCCAGTACTTC	.	.	TRBV11-2	TRBJ2-5
CASSPRGPGELFF	TGTGCCAGCAGCCCCAGAGGCCCCGGGGAGCTGTTTTTT	.	.	TRBV28	TRBJ2-2
CASSIVGTGGQETQYF	TGTGCCAGTAGTATCGTCGGGACAGGGGGGCAGGAGACCCAGTACTTC	TRBD1	.	TRBV19	TRBJ2-5
CASSQGGTGRETQYF	TGCGCCAGCAGCCAAGGGGGGACAGGGCGAGAGACCCAGTACTTC	TRBD1	.	TRBV4-1	TRBJ2-5
CASSPRIQETQYF	TGTGCCAGCAGCCCTAGGATACAAGAGACCCAGTACTTC	.	.	TRBV9	TRBJ2-5
CASGPGGTKTEAFF	TGTGCCAGCGGTCCGGGGGGGACAAAGACTGAAGCTTTCTTT	.	.	TRBV19	TRBJ1-1
CASSQGVGNTIYF	TGTGCCAGCAGCCAGGGGGTAGGAAACACCATATATTTT	TRBD1	.	TRBV2	TRBJ1-3
CASSRIFRDRGEQFF	TGCGCCAGCAGCAGAATATTCAGGGACAGGGGTGAGCAGTTCTTC	TRBD1	.	TRBV5-1	TRBJ2-1